What follows are 28 T cell receptor beta chains derived from one specimen sequenced in a study of blood T cell repertoires in COVID-19. Sequencing used immunoSEQ multiplex PCR; TCRdb keeps in-frame clones, though not all of them. The repertoire has about 110,000 clones, about 83% of them found once; the top ten carry approximately 4.1%. Sequencing was performed on peripheral blood. The receptors stem from a woman aged 65 to 85 with acute or convalescent COVID-19.

This rearrangement joins TRBV4-2 to TRBJ2-7, with D perhaps TRBD1 (5 bases). The V end lost 0 bases, the J end lost 3 bases, and 18 bases lay between the germline ends. Germline V gives CDR1 LGHNA, CDR2 YNFKEQ. The CDR3 consists of 17 residues. The CDR3 DNA sequence: TGTGCCAGCAGCCAAGAATGGTTAGGGGCAGGTGGCTACGAGCAGTACTTC. Its protein is CASSQEWLGAGGYEQYF.

V and J are TRBV27 and TRBJ2-2, with 9 bases that match TRBD1. The CDR3 spans 16 residues. V was pared by 5 bases and J by 7 bases, with 11 bases of the junction left unmatched. Per the germline V gene, CDR1 is MNHEY and CDR2 is SMNVEV (reference sequence). The DNA for the CDR3 is TGTGCCAGCAGTCCGTACCGGGACAGGGCTAACGGGGAGCTGTTTTTT. Translating gives CASSPYRDRANGELFF.

The V gene is TRBV7-2, the J gene TRBJ1-6; D remains ambiguous. With 4 bases removed from V and 1 base from J, the gap between germline ends came to 8 bases. This CDR3 region has 15 residues. Germline-derived CDR1 and CDR2 are SGHTA and FQGNSA. The CDR3 sequence: CASSSSDSYNSPLHF. CDR3 nucleotides: TGTGCCAGCAGCTCCTCAGATTCCTATAATTCACCCCTCCACTTT.

The rearrangement joins TRBV18 to TRBJ2-1; TRBD2 aligns across 9 bases. The CDR3 length is 16 residues. The germline CDR1 and CDR2 sequences are KGHSH and LQKENI. The J segment lost 8 bases and the V segment lost 4 bases, leaving 12 bases of the junction unmatched. In DNA form, the CDR3 reads TGTGCCAGCTCACATGTCGTGGCGGGAGGGCCCGATGAGCAGTTCTTC. Translating it yields CASSHVVAGGPDEQFF. Full variable domain (rest looked up from reference TRBV18 and TRBJ2-1): NAGVMQNPRHLVRRRGQEARLRCSPMKGHSHVYWYRQLPEEGLKFMVYLQKENIIDESGMPKERFSAEFPKEGPSILRIQQVVRGDSAAYFCASSHVVAGGPDEQFFGPGTRLTVL.

The chain recombines TRBV24-1 with TRBJ2-5, with 9 bases identical to TRBD2. The V and J ends lost 3 bases and 5 bases, in that order; junction bases with no gene match: 6. Germline lookup yields CDR1 KGHDR and CDR2 SFDVKD. This CDR3 has 15 residues. The CDR3 sequence: CATSDLRTSVETQYF. The CDR3 DNA follows: TGTGCCACCAGTGATCTTAGGACTAGCGTCGAGACCCAGTACTTC.

This clone was counted between two and nine times. V and J are TRBV5-4 and TRBJ1-2; 8 bases are shared with TRBD1. The CDR3 sequence is 15 residues long. The J segment lost 2 bases and the V segment lost 0 bases, leaving 3 bases of the junction unmatched. Germline V gene lookup returns CDR1 SGHNT and CDR2 YYREEE (reference sequence). The CDR3 region is CASSLEPGGNYGYTF. DNA for the CDR3: TGTGCCAGCAGCTTGGAGCCAGGGGGCAACTATGGCTACACCTTC.

This chain links TRBV7-6 with TRBJ2-1, with 8 bases aligning to TRBD2. The germline V gene encodes CDR1 SGHVS and CDR2 FNYEAQ. The CDR3 covers 15 residues. V shed 1 base and J 7 bases; nucleotides not matched to a gene: 6. The DNA of the CDR3 is TGTGCCAGCAGCTTAGAGCGCGGGGGGCAAAATGAGCAGTTCTTC. Protein sequence: CASSLERGGQNEQFF.

The chain links TRBV19 to TRBJ2-1; the match to TRBD1 covers 7 bases. This CDR3 is 15 amino acids long. Germline CDR1 reads LNHDA; CDR2 reads SQIVND (reference sequence). The J segment lost 7 bases and the V segment lost 4 bases, leaving 10 bases of the junction unmatched. The CDR3 spells CASSNYRGNRNEQFF. The DNA of the CDR3 is TGTGCCAGTAGTAACTACAGGGGAAATAGGAATGAGCAGTTCTTC.

This chain links TRBV16 with TRBJ1-5; the D gene is possibly TRBD1 (6 bases). The CDR3 has 15 residues. Trimming pared 3 bases from V and 6 bases from J, leaving 15 bases between. Germline values: CDR1 KGHSY, CDR2 FQNENV. The CDR3 DNA reads as TGTGCCAGCAGCCAGGAGTGGCAGGGGACTCAGCCCCAGCATTTT. Amino acid sequence: CASSQEWQGTQPQHF.

V usage is TRBV5-4 and J usage is TRBJ2-1; D unclear. The germline V and J ends were trimmed by 0 bases and 3 bases, with 10 bases remaining between them. The V gene's germline CDR1 is SGHNT and CDR2 YYREEE (reference sequence). The CDR3 extends over 15 amino acids. The CDR3 reads CASSLDPENYNEQFF. CDR3 DNA: TGTGCCAGCAGCTTGGACCCGGAGAACTACAATGAGCAGTTCTTC.

A few counts support this clone. The rearrangement links TRBV28 to TRBJ2-7, with D possibly matching TRBD2 (6 bases). Germline CDR1 MDHEN, CDR2 SYDVKM. The CDR3 is 16 residues long. Trimming shortened V by 5 bases and J by 3 bases, and 20 bases separated the two germline ends. CDR3 DNA sequence: TGTGCCAGCAGTACGAACCGATGGGACTCATACTACGAGCAGTACGTC. This codes for CASSTNRWDSYYEQYV.

This chain uses TRBV6-1 with TRBJ1-6, with 7 nucleotides matching TRBD1. The CDR3 spans 16 residues. The V gene's germline CDR1 is MNHNS and CDR2 SASEGT. After removal of 1 base from V and 10 bases from J, the junction contained 10 bases not matched to a gene. CDR3 region: CASSEVRGLLFSPLHF. CDR3 DNA sequence: TGTGCCAGCAGTGAAGTGAGGGGGCTTTTGTTCTCACCCCTCCACTTT.

The chain is built from TRBV5-1 and TRBJ1-3; 7 bases fit TRBD1. Unmatched junction bases numbered 7, after V lost 4 bases and J lost 0 bases. From germline, CDR1 is SGHRS and CDR2 YFSETQ. The CDR3 length is 16 residues. The CDR3 sequence is CASSREGAVSGNTIYF. CDR3 sequence (DNA): TGCGCCAGCAGCCGAGAGGGGGCAGTCTCTGGAAACACCATATATTTT. Filled out from reference TRBV5-1 and TRBJ1-3, the complete variable domain reads KAGVTQTPRYLIKTRGQQVTLSCSPISGHRSVSWYQQTPGQGLQFLFEYFSETQRNKGNFPGRFSGRQFSNSRSEMNVSTLELGDSALYLCASSREGAVSGNTIYFGEGSWLTVV.

The genes are TRBV28 and TRBJ2-1; D may be TRBD1 (5 bases). Trimming took 2 bases from V and 5 from J, leaving 10 bases between them. The CDR3 extends over 14 amino acids. In germline, CDR1 is MDHEN, CDR2 SYDVKM. The CDR3 region has the DNA TGTGCCAGCAGTTTAAGGGGCAGAAACAATGAGCAGTTCTTC. Its protein product is CASSLRGRNNEQFF.

J is TRBJ1-2 and V is TRBV21-1; the table's D gene call, TRBD1, was not cross checked with the DNA. TRBV21-1 is marked as a pseudogene. This CDR3 is 15 amino acids long. This CDR3 reads CASSKDADREEGYTF. CDR3 nucleotide sequence: TGTGCCAGCAGCAAAGATGCGGACAGGGAGGAGGGCTACACCTTC.

This chain links TRBV19 with TRBJ2-3; 12 bases line up with TRBD1. Germline V lookup: CDR1 LNHDA, CDR2 SQIVND (reference sequence). CDR3 length: 19 residues. V lost 7 bases and J lost 2; bases outside the gene matches: 16. The CDR3 loop is CASTPRGTGGFQVTDTQYF. CDR3 nucleotides: TGTGCCAGTACCCCACGGGGGACAGGGGGCTTTCAGGTCACAGATACGCAGTATTTT. The complete variable domain, with remaining parts taken from reference TRBV19 and TRBJ2-3, reads DGGITQSPKYLFRKEGQNVTLSCEQNLNHDAMYWYRQDPGQGLRLIYYSQIVNDFQKGDIAEGYSVSREKKESFPLTVTSAQKNPTAFYLCASTPRGTGGFQVTDTQYFGPGTRLTVL.

The chain has TRBV6-5 and TRBJ1-2; perhaps TRBD1 as D (5 bases). Germline CDR1 reads MNHEY; CDR2 reads SVGAGI. V gave up 2 bases and J gave up 0 bases, with 10 bases separating them. This CDR3 has 15 residues. CDR3 sequence: CASSYDPGANYGYTF. The CDR3 nucleotides are TGTGCCAGCAGTTACGATCCGGGGGCTAACTATGGCTACACCTTC.

The chain employs TRBV18 and TRBJ1-1, with 8 positions matching TRBD1. The J segment lost 5 bases and the V segment lost 3 bases, leaving 8 bases of the junction unmatched. CDR1 and CDR2 (germline): KGHSH, LQKENI. CDR3 size: 15 residues. In DNA, the CDR3 is TGTGCCAGCTCACCGGACCAGGGGGCGAAAACTGAAGCTTTCTTT. Translated: CASSPDQGAKTEAFF.

The CDR3 DNA follows: TGTGCCAGCAGCCAAGATGGAGGGAGTAGCAACGAGCAGTACTTC. Its translation is CASSQDGGSSNEQYF. The V gene is TRBV3-1 (or the pseudogene TRBV3-2), the J gene TRBJ2-7; D might be TRBD2 (6 bases). CDR3 length equals 15 residues. Germline V gives CDR1 LGHDT, CDR2 YNNKEL (reference sequence). Trimming cost V 0 bases and J 5 bases, with 14 bases left between them.

The rearrangement links TRBV6-6 to TRBJ2-7, with D possibly matching TRBD2 (5 bases). Per germline, CDR1 MNHNY and CDR2 SVGAGI (reference sequence). Trimming took off 0 bases at V and 2 bases at J, with 14 bases between the two ends. This CDR3 contains 16 residues. The CDR3 region has the DNA TGTGCCAGCAGTTACTCGATTGGCGGGCAGGCCTACGAGCAGTACTTC. Its protein product is CASSYSIGGQAYEQYF.

This sequence joins TRBV28 and TRBJ2-3; no definite D call. This CDR3 comprises 13 residues. Germline assignment: CDR1 MDHEN and CDR2 SYDVKM. Trimming cost V 5 bases and J 2 bases, with 8 bases left between them. The CDR3 region has the DNA TGTGCCAGCAGTCCGCCTATCACAGATACGCAGTATTTT. Translating gives CASSPPITDTQYF.

This clone was counted a single time. The genes are TRBV2 and TRBJ1-2; 9 nucleotides agree with TRBD1. The CDR3 extends over 13 amino acids. The J segment lost 3 bases and the V segment lost 6 bases, leaving 2 bases of the junction unmatched. Germline-derived CDR1 and CDR2 are SNHLY and FYNNEI. This chain's CDR3 is CASRDRGYYGYTF. CDR3 DNA: TGTGCCAGCAGGGACAGGGGATACTATGGCTACACCTTC.

The chain joins TRBV2 to TRBJ2-7; the D gene is possibly TRBD1 (6 bases). V was trimmed by 6 bases and J by 1 base, leaving 10 bases between them. This CDR3 spans 13 amino acids. The V gene's germline CDR1 is SNHLY and CDR2 FYNNEI. The CDR3 loop reads CASRDQGSYEQYF. For the CDR3, the DNA is TGTGCCAGCAGAGATCAGGGGTCCTACGAGCAGTACTTC.

This chain connects TRBV4-1 to TRBJ1-1, with unresolved D. Trimming pared 4 bases from V and 5 bases from J, leaving 11 bases between. Germline CDR1 MGHRA, CDR2 YSYEKL. The CDR3 is 13 residues long. CDR3 nucleotides: TGCGCCAGCAGCCGTTCGAGAATGACTGAAGCTTTCTTT. It specifies CASSRSRMTEAFF.

The chain has TRBV19 and TRBJ2-7, with 7 positions matching TRBD1. V shed 8 bases and J 2 bases; nucleotides not matched to a gene: 12. The CDR3 spans 15 residues. CDR1 is LNHDA, CDR2 SQIVND, per germline (reference sequence). CDR3 in DNA: TGTGCCAGTGGTTCAGGGGGTGGCAACACCTACGAGCAGTACTTC. It encodes CASGSGGGNTYEQYF.

The rearrangement joins TRBV18 to TRBJ1-2; D possibly corresponds to TRBD1 (5 bases). This CDR3 comprises 15 residues. Germline values: CDR1 KGHSH, CDR2 LQKENI. Trimming took off 2 bases at V and 0 bases at J, with 10 bases between the two ends. CDR3: CASSPDAQANYGYTF. CDR3 coding DNA: TGTGCCAGCTCACCAGACGCACAGGCTAACTATGGCTACACCTTC.

V usage is TRBV18 and J usage is TRBJ1-5; D perhaps matches TRBD1 (6 bases). Trimming stripped 2 bases from V and 5 bases from J, with 13 bases between. The CDR3 spans 15 residues. Germline V gene lookup returns CDR1 KGHSH and CDR2 LQKENI. This chain's CDR3 is CASSPDQGRDQPQHF. CDR3 bases: TGTGCCAGCTCACCAGATCAGGGGCGCGATCAGCCCCAGCATTTT.

V usage is TRBV9 and J usage is TRBJ1-1, with TRBD1 as a possible D gene (6 bases). The CDR3 extends over 14 amino acids. The V end lost 0 bases, the J end lost 3 bases, and 9 bases lay between the germline ends. Germline-derived CDR1 and CDR2 are SGDLS and YYNGEE. As DNA, the CDR3 is TGTGCCAGCAGCGTAGGGGACATAGACACTGAAGCTTTCTTT. It is translated as CASSVGDIDTEAFF.